The 23 T cell receptor beta chains below come from one sample, sequenced in a study of T cell responses to AZD1222 COVID-19 vaccine. Only in-frame clones appear in the TCRdb table, and some are missing; sequencing was by immunoSEQ multiplex PCR. The sample yields 150,000 to 200,000 clones, over 90% seen once. Material: peripheral blood, obtained on day 0 of AZD1222 vaccination. These TCRs come from an adult in good health.

This chain joins TRBV4-2 and TRBJ1-2, with 7 nucleotides matching TRBD1. Germline-derived CDR1 and CDR2 are LGHNA and YNFKEQ. The CDR3 covers 15 residues. V lost 0 bases, J lost 8 bases, and 9 bases stayed unmatched. This CDR3 reads CASSQDVEGARGYTF. CDR3 DNA: TGTGCCAGCAGCCAAGATGTGGAGGGGGCGCGGGGCTACACCTTC.

This chain joins TRBV2 and TRBJ2-3; D is tentatively TRBD1 or TRBD2 (6 bases each). CDR3 length equals 15 residues. V was pared by 2 bases and J by 4 bases, with 13 bases between. Per germline, CDR1 SNHLY and CDR2 FYNNEI. The DNA of the CDR3 is TGTGCCAGCAGTGAAACAGGGAGGTACGCAGATACGCAGTATTTT. Translating it yields CASSETGRYADTQYF.

The V and J genes are TRBV5-6 and TRBJ1-6, with D possibly being TRBD1 (5 bases). CDR3 size: 17 residues. V shed 0 bases and J shed 5 bases, with 15 bases lying between them. The germline V gene has CDR1 SGHDT and CDR2 YYEEEE. CDR3 nucleotide sequence: TGTGCCAGCAGCTTGGTCACAGACAGCTTCCATAATTCACCCCTCCACTTT. Its protein product is CASSLVTDSFHNSPLHF. Full variable domain (outside the CDR3, taken from reference TRBV5-6 and TRBJ1-6): DAGVTQSPTHLIKTRGQQVTLRCSPKSGHDTVSWYQQALGQGPQFIFQYYEEEERQRGNFPDRFSGHQFPNYSSELNVNALLLGDSALYLCASSLVTDSFHNSPLHFGNGTRLTVT.

V is TRBV13 and J is TRBJ2-7, with TRBD2 matching over 8 bases. The ends lost 5 bases at V and 3 bases at J; junction bases unmatched: 6. Germline assignment: CDR1 PRHDT and CDR2 FYEKMQ (reference sequence). The CDR3 runs 14 residues. CDR3 loop: CASSQGLVNYEQYF. The CDR3 nucleotides read TGTGCCAGCAGCCAGGGACTAGTGAACTACGAGCAGTACTTC.

The CDR3 is CASTGLAGGPSAGELFF. Written as DNA, the CDR3 is TGTGCCAGCACGGGACTAGCGGGGGGGCCAAGCGCCGGGGAGCTGTTTTTT. The chain employs TRBV7-9 and TRBJ2-2, with 16 bases fitting TRBD2. V shed 7 bases and J 6 bases; nucleotides not matched to a gene: 8. The V gene's germline CDR1 is SEHNR and CDR2 FQNEAQ (reference sequence). The CDR3 totals 17 residues.

This clone has only one observation. The rearrangement joins TRBV5-1 to TRBJ1-6; D might be TRBD1 (6 bases). The V gene lost 3 bases and the J gene lost 10 bases, with 17 bases spanning the gap. The germline V gene encodes CDR1 SGHRS and CDR2 YFSETQ. The CDR3 length is 15 residues. The CDR3 loop is CASSWDNARESPLHF. Written as DNA, the CDR3 is TGCGCCAGCAGCTGGGACAACGCCCGAGAGTCACCCCTCCACTTT.

This clone was counted between two and nine times. The CDR3 here is CASSLVGGQRVVYYGYTF. CDR3 coding DNA: TGTGCCAGCAGCTTGGTTGGTGGACAGAGGGTTGTATACTATGGCTACACCTTC. The chain uses TRBV5-5 and TRBJ1-2, with D maybe TRBD1 (6 bases). V gave up 0 bases and J gave up 3 bases, with 21 bases separating them. This CDR3 is 18 amino acids long. Germline V CDR1 and CDR2: SGHKS, YYEKEE (reference sequence).

The V gene is TRBV10-2, the J gene TRBJ2-3; weak D call: TRBD2 (5 bases). Germline CDR1 reads WSHSY; CDR2 reads SAAADI. V lost 3 bases to trimming and J lost 0 bases, with 10 bases between them. The CDR3 loop spans 15 amino acids. The DNA for the CDR3 is TGCGCCAGCAGTGAACTAGACCTTAGCACAGATACGCAGTATTTT. Translated, it gives CASSELDLSTDTQYF.

This sequence joins TRBV14 and TRBJ2-7; D remains unclear. There are 13 residues in the CDR3. The germline V gene encodes CDR1 SGHDN and CDR2 FVKESK. V gave up 0 bases and J gave up 11 bases, with 14 bases separating them. CDR3: CASSQDLRLGKYF. CDR3 nucleotide sequence: TGTGCCAGCAGCCAAGATCTAAGGCTTGGGAAGTACTTC.

This clone has only one observation. V is TRBV3-1 (or the pseudogene TRBV3-2) and J is TRBJ1-5, with D possibly matching TRBD1 (5 bases). With 0 bases removed from V and 3 bases from J, the gap between germline ends came to 9 bases. The CDR3 is 15 residues long. Germline loops: CDR1 LGHDT, CDR2 YNNKEL (reference sequence). The CDR3 DNA reads TGTGCCAGCAGCCAAGATTCACAGGTCAATCAGCCCCAGCATTTT. It translates to CASSQDSQVNQPQHF.

V is TRBV4-2 and J is TRBJ1-1; D is perhaps TRBD1 (5 bases). Trimming stripped 0 bases from V and 0 bases from J, with 17 bases between. CDR1 LGHNA and CDR2 YNFKEQ come from the germline V gene. The CDR3 is 18 residues long. The CDR3 DNA is TGTGCCAGCAGCCAAGAGTTTGAGATGGAGGGGATGAACACTGAAGCTTTCTTT. This encodes CASSQEFEMEGMNTEAFF.

The chain links TRBV13 to TRBJ1-2; TRBD1 aligns across 7 bases. The germline gives CDR1 PRHDT, CDR2 FYEKMQ (reference sequence). Trimming cost V 4 bases and J 4 bases; bases outside gene matches: 27. This CDR3 has 21 residues. DNA of the CDR3: TGTGCCAGCAGCTCCCCGACAGGGACGTTTATTATGTCGGTTCTATTCTATGGCTACACCTTC. Translating it yields CASSSPTGTFIMSVLFYGYTF. The variable domain in full, with the rest retrieved from reference TRBV13 and TRBJ1-2, is AAGVIQSPRHLIKEKRETATLKCYPIPRHDTVYWYQQGPGQDPQFLISFYEKMQSDKGSIPDRFSAQQFSDYHSELNMSSLELGDSALYFCASSSPTGTFIMSVLFYGYTFGSGTRLTVV.

The chain uses TRBV10-2 and TRBJ1-2, with D possibly matching TRBD1 (5 bases). Germline V gene lookup returns CDR1 WSHSY and CDR2 SAAADI. The V and J ends lost 6 bases and 8 bases respectively, with 19 bases between them. The CDR3 contains 14 residues. CDR3: CASRDRGRLGGYTF. The CDR3 DNA reads TGCGCCAGCAGAGACCGGGGACGCCTTGGCGGCTACACCTTC.

Here the CDR3 DNA reads TGTGCCAGCAGTTACTCGTGGGTAGCAGGCTCCTATGGCTACACCTTC. Protein: CASSYSWVAGSYGYTF. The rearrangement joins TRBV6-5 to TRBJ1-2; D is ambiguous. The V end was cut by 0 bases, the J end by 4 bases, with 15 bases between. Germline CDR1 MNHEY, CDR2 SVGAGI. The CDR3 has 16 amino acids.

The chain links TRBV28 to TRBJ2-3; unclear D gene. CDR1 and CDR2 from the germline V gene are MDHEN and SYDVKM. This CDR3 has 11 residues. Trimming took 7 bases from V and 6 from J, leaving 8 bases between them. The CDR3 region has the DNA TGTGCCAGCAACAACCAGGATACGCAGTATTTT. Translated: CASNNQDTQYF.

V usage is TRBV18 and J usage is TRBJ1-2; TRBD1 is a possible D gene (6 bases). From germline, CDR1 is KGHSH and CDR2 LQKENI. The V end was cut by 9 bases, the J end by 4 bases, with 18 bases between. The CDR3 is 14 amino acids. CDR3 DNA: TGTGCCAGTCGGGAGGACAGTCGCATCTATGGCTACACCTTC. Protein product: CASREDSRIYGYTF.

This rearrangement joins TRBV27 to TRBJ2-7; 9 bases fit TRBD2. Looked up from germline, CDR1 is MNHEY and CDR2 is SMNVEV (reference sequence). The CDR3 loop spans 16 amino acids. With V trimmed by 2 bases and J by 2 bases, 7 bases remained unmatched. The CDR3 loop reads CASSLSSQRGAYEQYF. DNA of the CDR3: TGTGCCAGCAGTTTAAGTTCCCAGCGGGGGGCCTACGAGCAGTACTTC.

V and J are TRBV6-5 and TRBJ1-2, with D uncertain. Germline loops: CDR1 MNHEY, CDR2 SVGAGI. The V end was cut by 5 bases, the J end by 7 bases, with 14 bases between. This CDR3 comprises 13 residues. The CDR3, as DNA: TGTGCCAGCAGTCCGAATCCTTCCTTTGGCTACACCTTC. Encoded protein: CASSPNPSFGYTF.

The V call is TRBV6-5, the J call TRBJ2-7; the match to TRBD1 covers 8 bases. The CDR3 is made up of 14 amino acids. Germline CDR1 reads MNHEY; CDR2 reads SVGAGI. V lost 2 bases, J lost 6 bases, and 6 bases stayed unmatched. The CDR3 loop is CASSYLWTGSEQYF. In DNA form, the CDR3 reads TGTGCCAGCAGTTACCTCTGGACAGGGTCCGAGCAGTACTTC.

The sample holds a few counts of this clone. The chain employs TRBV4-2 and TRBJ2-7; D gene ambiguous. Germline CDR1 LGHNA, CDR2 YNFKEQ. The V end lost 4 bases, the J end lost 4 bases, and 17 bases lay between the germline ends. CDR3 length: 15 residues. The CDR3 here is CASSPYMALGYEQYF. The DNA of the CDR3 is TGTGCCAGCAGCCCGTACATGGCACTTGGGTACGAGCAGTACTTC.

This sequence joins TRBV19 and TRBJ1-3; D not resolved. The CDR3 spans 14 residues. Germline lookup yields CDR1 LNHDA and CDR2 SQIVND (reference sequence). V was cut by 3 bases and J by 2 bases, with 8 bases left in between. The CDR3: CASSIRATGNTIYF. The CDR3 nucleotides read TGTGCCAGTAGTATCCGAGCTACTGGAAACACCATATATTTT.

The genes are TRBV5-1 and TRBJ1-1; a weak D match, TRBD1 (5 bases). This CDR3 has 12 residues. Germline CDR1 and CDR2: SGHRS and YFSETQ. The V end lost 4 bases, the J end lost 4 bases, and 8 bases lay between the germline ends. Here the CDR3 reads CASSPGLTEAFF. CDR3 sequence (DNA): TGCGCCAGCAGCCCGGGACTCACTGAAGCTTTCTTT.

This chain links TRBV30 with TRBJ2-2; unclear D gene. The CDR3 has 14 amino acids. Per the germline V gene, CDR1 is GTSNPN and CDR2 is SVGIG (reference sequence). Trimming left V 0 bases short and J 5 bases short, with 10 bases between. The CDR3 DNA reads as TGTGCCTGGAGTGTACGGCGACGGACCGGGGAGCTGTTTTTT. Protein sequence: CAWSVRRRTGELFF.